The entry that follows covers one T cell receptor (beta chain) sequence. Its matching antigen is unknown. Using immunoSEQ multiplex PCR, the repertoire was profiled, and TCRdb retains in-frame clones only, with some absent. The table includes about 110,000 clones, around nine tenths detected once. V dropped 4 bases and J dropped 5 bases, with 18 bases sitting between them. This CDR3 is built from 15 residues. Germline V gene sequence: CDR1 SGHKS, CDR2 YYEKEE (reference sequence). At cycle 4 day 1, cycle 7 day 1, and baseline, blood was sampled. This specimen belongs to a study of OX40 agonist ivuxolimab in advanced cancers. Study in general: Patients in the trial were receiving intravenous ivuxolimab every 2 weeks, at doses of 0.01 to 10 mg/kg. The group had a mean age of about 64 years, ranged from roughly 20 to 80, and was 80% to 90% male. Study-level findings and limits: Among the lowest peripheral clonal expansion occurred in 0.1-3.0 mg/kg partial responders.

V is TRBV5-5 and J is TRBJ2-5; possible D gene TRBD2, 5 bases. The sequences come from CD4+ or CD8+ T cells sorted from blood, collected in a trial of the OX40 agonist ivuxolimab. This receptor was obtained from an adult with an advanced solid tumor such as melanoma, head and neck, liver or kidney cancer. This CDR3 reads CASSLQRRSMETQYF. DNA for the CDR3: TGTGCCAGCAGCCTGCAGCGGAGGTCTATGGAGACCCAGTACTTC.